The 14 T cell receptor beta chains in this list originate from one sample, sequenced in a study of T cells after yellow fever vaccination. TCRdb passed the 5' RACE reads through MiXCR, listing each CDR3 protein once. The sample holds about 30,000 distinct CDR3 sequences, about 5% seen once. The sequencing here drew on CD8+ T cells sorted from PBMCs, taken 10 days after the yellow fever booster vaccination. These TCRs come from a man aged 25 to 45 who received the YFV17D yellow fever vaccine.

Ten or more counts support this clonotype. The V gene is TRBV4-3, the J gene TRBJ2-3, with D unclear. CDR3 length: 16 residues. Germline CDR1 LGHNA, CDR2 YSLEER. Deletions cut 0 bases from V and 1 base from J, with 11 bases between. CDR3 sequence: CASSQEPNLGTDTQYF. DNA of the CDR3: TGCGCCAGCAGCCAAGAACCGAATCTCGGCACAGATACGCAGTATTTT.

This clonotype was found many times. This chain links TRBV15 with TRBJ2-7; 11 bases align to TRBD2. The germline CDR1 and CDR2 sequences are LNHNV and YYDKDF (reference sequence). With V trimmed by 4 bases and J by 7 bases, 9 bases remained unmatched. CDR3 length equals 15 residues. In DNA form, the CDR3 reads TGTGCCACCAGCACCCCCTCTAGCGGGAGGCATGAGCAGTACTTC. It is translated as CATSTPSSGRHEQYF.

This clonotype came up a few times. The chain recombines TRBV4-1 with TRBJ2-7; D call uncertain. Germline loops: CDR1 MGHRA, CDR2 YSYEKL. Deletions cut 4 bases from V and 6 bases from J, with 7 bases between. The CDR3 covers 11 residues. The CDR3 DNA follows: TGCGCCAGCAGCCGCGGTTCCGAGCAGTACTTC. This codes for CASSRGSEQYF.

This clonotype has ten or more counts. This chain connects TRBV30 to TRBJ2-1; possibly TRBD2 for D (5 bases). Germline-derived CDR1 and CDR2 are GTSNPN and SVGIG (reference sequence). V was pared by 0 bases and J by 6 bases, with 12 bases between. The CDR3 runs to 14 residues. Here the CDR3 reads CAWSVQLGLNEQFF. The CDR3, as DNA: TGTGCCTGGAGTGTACAACTAGGACTCAATGAGCAGTTCTTC.

There are many counts of this clonotype. V is TRBV4-3 and J is TRBJ1-1; D unresolved. Trimming left V 0 bases short and J 6 bases short, with 8 bases between. The length of the CDR3 is 13 residues. Germline V gene lookup returns CDR1 LGHNA and CDR2 YSLEER. As DNA, the CDR3 is TGCGCCAGCAGCCAAGATAGGAGCGCTGAAGCTTTCTTT. Translating gives CASSQDRSAEAFF.

Many counts were recorded for this clonotype. This sequence joins TRBV9 and TRBJ2-7; D not certain. CDR1 and CDR2 from the germline V gene are SGDLS and YYNGEE. V was shortened by 4 bases and J by 5 bases, with 16 bases between the two germline ends. This CDR3 has 14 residues. The CDR3 protein is CASSPQAVIHEQYF. CDR3 nucleotides: TGTGCCAGCAGCCCTCAGGCAGTGATCCACGAGCAGTACTTC.

This clonotype was recorded many times. The rearrangement joins TRBV6-2 or TRBV6-3 to TRBJ2-7; D is perhaps TRBD2 (6 bases). The CDR3 runs to 18 residues. CDR1 is MNHEY and CDR2 is SVGEGT in the germline V gene. Deletions cut 6 bases from V and 6 bases from J, with 30 bases between. The CDR3 here is CASSHELYLGLQFGEQYF. The CDR3 DNA reads TGTGCCAGCAGCCACGAACTTTACTTGGGACTCCAATTCGGCGAGCAGTACTTC.

This clonotype was counted ten times or more. This chain connects TRBV29-1 to TRBJ2-3; 10 bases agree with TRBD2. The ends lost 8 bases at V and 3 bases at J; junction bases unmatched: 8. There are 14 residues in the CDR3. The germline CDR1 and CDR2 sequences are SQVTM and ANQGSEA. CDR3 coding DNA: TGCAGCCTAAGCGGGGGGGTACTTACAGATACGCAGTATTTT. Residues: CSLSGGVLTDTQYF.

For this clonotype: A read error is possible here, since a much larger clone lies one base away. V is TRBV6-2 or TRBV6-3 and J is TRBJ2-1; D might be TRBD2 (6 bases). The CDR3 consists of 10 residues. Germline lookup yields CDR1 MNHEY and CDR2 SVGEGT. V was pared by 10 bases and J by 8 bases, with 9 bases between. The CDR3 is CAISGYEQFF. CDR3 nucleotide sequence: TGTGCCATCAGCGGGTATGAGCAGTTCTTC.

This clonotype was detected ten times or more. The chain links TRBV12-3 or TRBV12-4 to TRBJ2-1; D unclear. V was cut by 5 bases and J by 5 bases, with 10 bases left in between. The CDR3 covers 13 residues. CDR3 sequence: CASSDGWDNEQFF. CDR3 sequence (DNA): TGTGCCAGCAGTGATGGCTGGGACAATGAGCAGTTCTTC.

This clonotype was recorded many times. The J gene is TRBJ2-3, the V gene TRBV25-1; no firm D call. CDR3 length: 11 amino acids. Germline values: CDR1 MGHDK, CDR2 SYGVNS. V was clipped by 6 bases and J by 6 bases, with 7 bases between them. The CDR3 bases are TGTGCCAGCAGAGTGGCGGATACGCAGTATTTT. Protein sequence: CASRVADTQYF.

This clonotype was seen ten or more times. The chain employs TRBV7-9 and TRBJ2-5, with D maybe TRBD2 (5 bases). Germline V gene lookup returns CDR1 SEHNR and CDR2 FQNEAQ (reference sequence). The V gene lost 5 bases and the J gene lost 1 base, with 14 bases spanning the gap. This CDR3 is 15 amino acids long. The CDR3 DNA is TGTGCCAGCAGCCCCCCGCGGGTGGGCCAAGAGACCCAGTACTTC. Protein product: CASSPPRVGQETQYF.

This clonotype came up once. The CDR3 spells CASADSSYGYTF. CDR3 DNA sequence: TGTGCCAGCGCTGACAGTTCCTATGGCTACACCTTC. V is TRBV12-3 or TRBV12-4 and J is TRBJ1-2, with a weak D call TRBD1 (5 bases). CDR3 length: 12 amino acids. Trimming took off 8 bases at V and 4 bases at J, with 11 bases between the two ends.

Many counts were recorded for this clonotype. The chain joins TRBV28 to TRBJ2-1, with 7 bases matching TRBD1. Germline assignment: CDR1 MDHEN and CDR2 SYDVKM. CDR3 size: 15 residues. J lost 7 bases, V lost 1 base, and 7 bases had no gene match. The CDR3 bases are TGTGCCAGCAGTTTATACTCCCTGACAGGGAATGAGCAGTTCTTC. Residues: CASSLYSLTGNEQFF.